The T cell receptor beta chain described here comes from a study of T cell responses to AZD1222 COVID-19 vaccine. Study results and caveats: There were mostly white British donors and more females than males, and clonal diversity was possibly underestimated. Within unmutated variant regions lay the reported targets of nearly half of spike-specific TCRs. Just a handful of people given AZD1222 tested seropositive at baseline.

With respect to this clone: Its target is not known.

Profiling relied on immunoSEQ multiplex PCR, and the TCRdb table lists in-frame clones only, not all of them. The repertoire holds 95,000 to 150,000 clones, with 90% as singletons. The specimen was peripheral blood, collected on day 0 of AZD1222 vaccination. The origin of this receptor is an adult in good health.

The CDR3 loop reads CASSRRQGGTDTQYF. DNA for the CDR3: TGTGCCAGCAGCCGCCGACAGGGCGGCACAGATACGCAGTATTTT. The chain combines TRBV11-2 with TRBJ2-3, with 7 bases fitting TRBD1. The V gene's germline CDR1 is SGHAT and CDR2 FQNNGV. V was pared by 5 bases and J by 1 base, with 6 bases of the junction left unmatched. This CDR3 region has 15 residues.